This T cell receptor (beta chain) is drawn from a study of blood T cell repertoires in COVID-19. About the research overall: The cDNA or gDNA used as material had been derived from T cells, B-cell-depleted T cells, or PBMCs.

In the authors' workflow: Quantification of nucleated cells was approximated via reference gene primer amplification. The data were produced by immunoSEQ multiplex PCR, yet TCRdb's version contains in-frame clones alone and is incomplete. The DNA was the basis for D and trimming; V, J and clone size are from that table. Here the sample spans roughly 310,000 clones, about nine tenths being singletons. Trimming at V came to 2 bases and at J to 4 bases, leaving 3 bases not matched to a gene. The germline V gene has CDR1 SEHNR and CDR2 FQNEAQ (reference sequence). This CDR3 is built from 15 residues. The sequence was obtained from a woman aged 25 to 45 with COVID-19, enrolled during active disease. V gene TRBV7-9 combines with J gene TRBJ2-1; 9 nucleotides agree with TRBD2. Sequencing used peripheral blood. The CDR3 reads CASSLPLAGYNEQFF. The CDR3 region has the DNA TGTGCCAGCAGCTTACCCCTAGCGGGGTACAATGAGCAGTTCTTC.